The 19 T cell receptor beta chains reported below all come from one sample, sequenced in a study of cytomegalovirus exposure and HLA in healthy donors. 13 Jbeta primers and 60 Vbeta primers were used for the PCR. Using immunoSEQ multiplex PCR, the repertoire was profiled, and TCRdb retains in-frame clones only, with some absent. Of about 170,000 clones in the sample, 75% to 90% were seen once. Specimen: PBMCs. The receptors here all came from a man aged 30-40 years in good health and CMV-seropositive.

This clone came up once. This specimen includes other DNA sequences encoding the same CDR3. V gene TRBV4-2 combines with J gene TRBJ2-2; 11 bases map to TRBD2. The CDR3 length is 18 residues. After removal of 0 bases from V and 8 bases from J, the junction contained 11 bases not matched to a gene. Germline CDR1 reads LGHNA; CDR2 reads YNFKEQ. CDR3 residues: CASSQDGVALAGGGELFF. CDR3 DNA: TGTGCCAGCAGCCAAGATGGGGTAGCGCTAGCGGGGGGTGGGGAGCTGTTTTTT.

J is TRBJ2-7 and V is TRBV25-1; 7 nucleotides line up with TRBD2. V lost 1 base and J lost 0; bases outside the gene matches: 3. There are 15 residues in the CDR3. In germline, CDR1 is MGHDK, CDR2 SYGVNS. The CDR3 is CASSEWGGTSYEQYF. The CDR3 bases are TGTGCCAGCAGTGAATGGGGAGGGACCTCCTACGAGCAGTACTTC.

The chain has TRBV5-6 and TRBJ2-3, with TRBD2 matching 9 bases. With V trimmed by 3 bases and J by 0 bases, 8 bases remained unmatched. CDR3 length: 17 residues. Germline V gene lookup returns CDR1 SGHDT and CDR2 YYEEEE. The CDR3 protein is CASSSRGSGGSTDTQYF. Written as DNA, the CDR3 is TGTGCCAGCAGCTCCCGGGGTAGCGGGGGTAGCACAGATACGCAGTATTTT.

This chain links TRBV6-5 with TRBJ1-2; 7 bases match TRBD1. This CDR3 is 16 amino acids long. Germline loops: CDR1 MNHEY, CDR2 SVGAGI. J gave up 8 bases and V 2 bases, and 14 bases lay outside the gene matches. The DNA of the CDR3 is TGTGCCAGCAGTTACGTAGGGGGCCAGGGGTCGGGAGGCTACACCTTC. Translating gives CASSYVGGQGSGGYTF.

J is TRBJ2-5 and V is TRBV25-1, with 8 bases identical to TRBD2. The germline gives CDR1 MGHDK, CDR2 SYGVNS. CDR3 length: 17 residues. V trimming: 4 bases; J trimming: 5 bases; junction bases outside the gene matches: 15. This chain's CDR3 is CASSAHLGGGPIETQYF. CDR3 sequence (DNA): TGTGCCAGCAGTGCCCATTTGGGCGGGGGGCCGATTGAGACCCAGTACTTC.

The chain has TRBV7-9 and TRBJ1-4, with TRBD1 matching 8 bases. The germline CDR1 and CDR2 sequences are SEHNR and FQNEAQ (reference sequence). The CDR3 spans 16 residues. V lost 0 bases to trimming and J lost 5 bases; unmatched junction nucleotides: 5. CDR3 sequence: CASSLATAGGNEKLFF. Written as DNA, the CDR3 is TGTGCCAGCAGCTTAGCGACGGCAGGGGGCAATGAAAAACTGTTTTTT.

For this clone: Within the sample, other DNA sequences also encode this same CDR3. This chain uses TRBV10-3 with TRBJ2-3; D is possibly TRBD1 (6 bases). V dropped 6 bases and J dropped 2 bases, with 12 bases sitting between them. Germline CDR1 reads ENHRY; CDR2 reads SYGVKD. The CDR3 has 14 amino acids. The CDR3 is CAISEDRSTDTQYF. The CDR3 nucleotides are TGTGCCATCAGCGAAGACAGGTCCACAGATACGCAGTATTTT.

The gene calls are TRBV2 and TRBJ2-2; D ambiguous. V gave up 4 bases and J gave up 8 bases, with 8 bases separating them. Germline assignment: CDR1 SNHLY and CDR2 FYNNEI. This CDR3 is built from 12 residues. The CDR3 protein is CASSAWRGELFF. CDR3 nucleotides: TGTGCCAGCAGTGCTTGGCGGGGGGAGCTGTTTTTT. Combining the CDR3 with reference TRBV2 and TRBJ2-2 gives the whole variable domain EPEVTQTPSHQVTQMGQEVILRCVPISNHLYFYWYRQILGQKVEFLVSFYNNEISEKSEIFDDQFSVERPDGSNFTLKIRSTKLEDSAMYFCASSAWRGELFFGEGSRLTVL.

A note on this clone: A read error may produce the germline difference seen at one junction end. This chain connects TRBV11-3 to TRBJ1-3; 7 positions agree with TRBD1. The CDR3 has 15 amino acids. Germline V lookup: CDR1 SGHNT, CDR2 YENEEA. CDR3 nucleotide sequence: TGTGCCAGCAGCTCTTGGACAGGCTCTGGAAGCACCATATATTTT. Translated, it gives CASSSWTGSGSTIYF.

The CDR3 DNA is TGCGCCAGCAGCTTGGGCGAGGTGGTCGGTCAGCCCCAGCATTTT. This gives the protein CASSLGEVVGQPQHF. This chain joins TRBV5-1 and TRBJ1-5; D remains unclear. V gave up 0 bases and J gave up 6 bases, with 13 bases separating them. Germline V gene sequence: CDR1 SGHRS, CDR2 YFSETQ. The CDR3 loop spans 15 amino acids.

The chain combines TRBV7-9 with TRBJ2-5, with 9 bases fitting TRBD1. The J call is uncertain, as TRBJ2-7 better fits the DNA end. The germline V gene encodes CDR1 SEHNR and CDR2 FQNEAQ (reference sequence). This CDR3 is built from 16 residues. DNA of the CDR3: TGTGCCAGCAGCTTACCGACACAGGGGGCTTTTGGCGAGCAGTACTTC. It yields the protein CASSLPTQGAFGEQYF.

The V gene is TRBV5-4, the J gene TRBJ2-7, with TRBD1 matching over 8 bases. CDR1 SGHNT and CDR2 YYREEE come from the germline V gene (reference sequence). V lost 4 bases and J lost 5; bases outside the gene matches: 8. The CDR3 has 14 amino acids. The DNA for the CDR3 is TGTGCCAGCAGCCGTGGGACAGGAAGGGACGAGCAGTACTTC. Protein sequence: CASSRGTGRDEQYF. Combining the CDR3 with reference TRBV5-4 and TRBJ2-7 gives the whole variable domain ETGVTQSPTHLIKTRGQQVTLRCSSQSGHNTVSWYQQALGQGPQFIFQYYREEENGRGNFPPRFSGLQFPNYSSELNVNALELDDSALYLCASSRGTGRDEQYFGPGTRLTVT.

A note on this clone: Other DNA sequences in this sample translate to the same CDR3. The chain employs TRBV6-4 and TRBJ1-4; D unclear. CDR3 length equals 13 residues. Germline V gene sequence: CDR1 MRHNA, CDR2 SNTAGT. With 4 bases removed from V and 4 bases from J, the gap between germline ends came to 7 bases. The CDR3 coding sequence is TGTGCCAGCAGTGTGGAGGTTAATGAAAAACTGTTTTTT. It is translated as CASSVEVNEKLFF.

CDR3 nucleotides: TGTGCCAGCACCCCTAGCGGGCCCTACAATGAGCAGTTCTTC. Its protein is CASTPSGPYNEQFF. The J gene is TRBJ2-1, the V gene TRBV6-1; 8 nucleotides align to TRBD2. This CDR3 is 14 amino acids long. CDR1 and CDR2 (germline): MNHNS, SASEGT. V was clipped by 7 bases and J by 2 bases; unmatched bases: 4.

This clone was observed a handful of times. Here the CDR3 reads CASSSTSTGTNTEAFF. The CDR3 DNA reads TGCGCCAGCAGCTCCACGTCTACCGGGACAAACACTGAAGCTTTCTTT. The chain joins TRBV5-1 to TRBJ1-1; perhaps TRBD1 as D (6 bases). Germline CDR1 is SGHRS and CDR2 is YFSETQ. Deletions cut 3 bases from V and 2 bases from J, with 17 bases between. The CDR3 covers 16 residues.

V usage is TRBV11-3 and J usage is TRBJ1-1, with D possibly being TRBD1 (6 bases). The ends were cut back, 5 bases at V and 1 base at J, with 11 bases in the middle. CDR3 length equals 14 residues. Germline CDR1 is SGHNT and CDR2 is YENEEA. The CDR3 DNA sequence: TGTGCCAGCAGCCAGGCAGGGGCGAACACTGAAGCTTTCTTT. Translated: CASSQAGANTEAFF.

In its sample, this clone was seen a few times. The chain is built from TRBV18 and TRBJ1-2; 7 bases fit TRBD1. This CDR3 is 14 amino acids long. J lost 2 bases, V lost 2 bases, and 2 bases had no gene match. Germline V gene data show CDR1 as KGHSH and CDR2 as LQKENI. This CDR3 is CASSPGDSNYGYTF. The CDR3 DNA reads TGTGCCAGCTCACCAGGGGACAGCAACTATGGCTACACCTTC. The variable domain in full, with the rest retrieved from reference TRBV18 and TRBJ1-2, is NAGVMQNPRHLVRRRGQEARLRCSPMKGHSHVYWYRQLPEEGLKFMVYLQKENIIDESGMPKERFSAEFPKEGPSILRIQQVVRGDSAAYFCASSPGDSNYGYTFGSGTRLTVV.

The J gene is TRBJ2-7, the V gene TRBV4-2; 9 bases map to TRBD1. Trimming removed 4 bases from V and 9 bases from J; junction bases left unmatched: 10. CDR1 is LGHNA, CDR2 YNFKEQ, per germline. The CDR3 has 14 residues. CDR3 nucleotides: TGTGCCAGCAGCCCACCGGGACAGGGTGTCGCGCAGTACTTC. This codes for CASSPPGQGVAQYF.

This clone occurred a few times. This rearrangement joins TRBV27 to TRBJ1-1; 10 bases map to TRBD1. V dropped 5 bases and J dropped 8; count of bases not matched to a gene: 11. The CDR3 spans 15 residues. Germline V CDR1 and CDR2: MNHEY, SMNVEV (reference sequence). The DNA for the CDR3 is TGTGCCAGCAGTCGAGACAGGGGGCGCGGTGAGGAAGCTTTCTTT. Translation gives CASSRDRGRGEEAFF.